This TCR beta chain originates from a study of T cell changes during pregnancy in multiple sclerosis. The protocol was immunoSEQ multiplex PCR, while the TCRdb copy is restricted to in-frame clones and leaves out a portion. The sample includes about 70,000 clones, about nine tenths of them seen just once. The source is a female donor with multiple sclerosis, enrolled in a pregnancy study. Here the sequenced sample was CD4+ T cells from peripheral blood mononuclear cells, taken after pregnancy.

The CDR3, as DNA: TGTGCCTCCCGCTCCGGGGCCTACAATGAGCAGTTCTTC. Encoded protein: CASRSGAYNEQFF. The rearrangement links TRBV19 to TRBJ2-1, with D perhaps matching TRBD2 (5 bases). Trimming cost V 11 bases and J 2 bases, with 13 bases left between them. Per the germline V gene, CDR1 is LNHDA and CDR2 is SQIVND (reference sequence). The CDR3 is 13 residues long.